This TCR beta chain was sequenced for a study of T cell changes during pregnancy in multiple sclerosis. The CDR3 length is 15 residues. Germline V gene data show CDR1 as LGHNA and CDR2 as YSLEER. V lost 3 bases, J lost 1 base, and 2 bases stayed unmatched. Profiled with immunoSEQ multiplex PCR; TCRdb holds only in-frame clones, not every one. The sample includes 50,000 or so clones, around 94% of them seen just once. The sample consisted of CD4+ T cells from peripheral blood mononuclear cells, taken in the third trimester of pregnancy. This chain joins TRBV4-3 and TRBJ2-1, with 8 positions matching TRBD1. The receptor comes from a female donor with multiple sclerosis, enrolled in a pregnancy study. CDR3 residues: CASSQDRVSYNEQFF. CDR3 sequence (DNA): TGCGCCAGCAGCCAGGACAGGGTGTCCTACAATGAGCAGTTCTTC.